This T cell receptor beta chain was recovered during a study of blood T cell repertoires in COVID-19. Trimming cost V 8 bases and J 3 bases, with 20 bases left between them. In germline, CDR1 is ENHRY, CDR2 SYGVKD. The CDR3 spans 15 residues. Sequencing used immunoSEQ multiplex PCR; TCRdb keeps in-frame clones, though not all of them. The profile covers fewer than 300,000 clones, with under 90% appearing a single time and 3.1% taken by the ten largest. The sequenced sample consisted of peripheral blood. This chain connects TRBV10-3 to TRBJ2-7; the D is unclear. The clonotype comes from a woman under 30 with acute or convalescent COVID-19. Here the CDR3 DNA reads TGTGCCATCGGCTTTGGGCCAACGGATCTCTACGAGCAGTACTTC. This sequence encodes CAIGFGPTDLYEQYF.